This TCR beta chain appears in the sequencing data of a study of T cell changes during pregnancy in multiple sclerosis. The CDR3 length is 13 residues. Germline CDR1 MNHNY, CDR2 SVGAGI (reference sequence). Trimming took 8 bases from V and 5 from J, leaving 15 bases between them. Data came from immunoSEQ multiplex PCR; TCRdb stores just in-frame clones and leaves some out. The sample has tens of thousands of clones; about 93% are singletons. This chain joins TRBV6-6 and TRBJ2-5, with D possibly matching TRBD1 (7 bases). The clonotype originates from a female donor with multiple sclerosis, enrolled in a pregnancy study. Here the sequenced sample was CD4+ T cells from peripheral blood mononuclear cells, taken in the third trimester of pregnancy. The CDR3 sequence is CASGGLRGETQYF. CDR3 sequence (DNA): TGTGCCAGCGGGGGACTCAGGGGGGAGACCCAGTACTTC.